These T cell receptor beta chains were read from a single sample in a study of blood T cell repertoires in COVID-19. Sequencing was performed with immunoSEQ multiplex PCR; in TCRdb, only in-frame clones are kept and a portion is missing. This sample has more than 150,000 clones, with 94% found just once. Sequenced input: peripheral blood. The receptor source for this set is a man aged 30-40 years with COVID-19, enrolled during active disease. CDR3s include the opening cysteine and the closing phenylalanine or tryptophan. D genes are given only for firm matches. Some rows mark clone size as missing; the rest say once, few, many or name a class of expanded clone.

D: TRBD1; J: TRBJ2-5; size: .; V: TRBV9; DNA: TGTGCCAGCAGCGCCAGACAGGGGTACCAAGAGACCCAGTACTTC; CDR3: CASSARQGYQETQYF
D: .; J: TRBJ1-1; size: .; V: TRBV6-5; DNA: TGTGCCGCCAACCAACCCCCCAAGCCTGAAGCTTTCTTT; CDR3: CAANQPPKPEAFF
D: .; J: TRBJ1-5; size: once; V: TRBV7-9; DNA: TGTGCCAGCAGCTTAGAGGGGGGGGACCAGCCCCAGCATTTT; CDR3: CASSLEGGDQPQHF
D: .; J: TRBJ1-2; size: .; V: TRBV19; DNA: TGTGCCAGTAGTATCACGGCGGCCAACTATGGCTACACCTTC; CDR3: CASSITAANYGYTF
D: .; J: TRBJ1-1; size: .; V: TRBV14; DNA: TGTGCCAGCAGCCAAGTGGGGGGGATGAACACTGAAGCTTTCTTT; CDR3: CASSQVGGMNTEAFF
D: TRBD1; J: TRBJ1-6; size: .; V: TRBV10-1; DNA: TGCGCCAGCAGTGCCGGGACAGGCAGCCCCCTCCACTTT; CDR3: CASSAGTGSPLHF
D: TRBD1; J: TRBJ2-2; size: .; V: TRBV19; DNA: TGTGCCAGTAGTACCTCAGGGGGAGTGGGCACCGGGGAGCTGTTTTTT; CDR3: CASSTSGGVGTGELFF
D: .; J: TRBJ1-2; size: .; V: TRBV11-3; DNA: TGTGCCAGCGGGGGGGCAAGACCTAACTATGGCTACACCTTC; CDR3: CASGGARPNYGYTF
D: .; J: TRBJ1-2; size: .; V: TRBV5-1; DNA: TGCGCCAGCAGCTTGGAACAGGCTCATGGCTACACCTTC; CDR3: CASSLEQAHGYTF
D: TRBD1; J: TRBJ1-1; size: .; V: TRBV5-1; DNA: TGCGCCAGCAGCTCAAGGGACAGCCCGAACACTGAAGCTTTCTTT; CDR3: CASSSRDSPNTEAFF
D: .; J: TRBJ2-1; size: .; V: TRBV27; DNA: TGTGCCAGCAGGCAACGGGGTGATTTTTACAATGAGCAGTTCTTC; CDR3: CASRQRGDFYNEQFF
D: .; J: TRBJ1-3; size: .; V: TRBV6-1; DNA: TGTGCCAGCAGTGAGTTCCGGTCTGCAAACACCATATATTTT; CDR3: CASSEFRSANTIYF
D: .; J: TRBJ1-1; size: .; V: TRBV20-1; DNA: TGCAGTGCTAGTTCAGGGTGGGTAACTGAAGCTTTCTTT; CDR3: CSASSGWVTEAFF
D: .; J: TRBJ1-3; size: .; V: TRBV6-5; DNA: TGTGCCAGCGTCGGTTCCGGAAACACCATATATTTT; CDR3: CASVGSGNTIYF
D: TRBD1; J: TRBJ1-2; size: few; V: TRBV6-5; DNA: TGTGCCAGCAGGACACTTCCGGGACAGGGCTATGGCTACACCTTC; CDR3: CASRTLPGQGYGYTF
D: .; J: TRBJ1-2; size: .; V: TRBV5-1; DNA: TGCGCCAGCAGCTTGGCAGCAGGCTCACCGTATGGCTACACCTTC; CDR3: CASSLAAGSPYGYTF
D: .; J: TRBJ2-2; size: .; V: TRBV5-1; DNA: TGCGCCAGCAGCGGGGGACAAAACACCGGGGAGCTGTTTTTT; CDR3: CASSGGQNTGELFF
D: .; J: TRBJ1-4; size: .; V: TRBV25-1; DNA: TGTGCCAGCAGTGATGGGGGGGCAGGGACTAATGAAAAACTGTTTTTT; CDR3: CASSDGGAGTNEKLFF
D: TRBD2; J: TRBJ2-3; size: .; V: TRBV7-7; DNA: TGTGCCAGCAGCTTAGCGGTTTCTAGCGGCATCACAGATACGCAGTATTTT; CDR3: CASSLAVSSGITDTQYF
D: .; J: TRBJ2-1; size: .; V: TRBV14; DNA: TGTGCCAGCAGCCAAGATCCGGGACTGATACTATACAATGAGCAGTTCTTC; CDR3: CASSQDPGLILYNEQFF
D: .; J: TRBJ1-2; size: .; V: TRBV14; DNA: TGTGCCAGCAGCGAAAATCGTCAGGGGGGCTACACCTTC; CDR3: CASSENRQGGYTF
D: TRBD1; J: TRBJ1-3; size: .; V: TRBV7-9; DNA: TGTGCCAGCAGCTCAAAACCGGGACAGGGAGATGGAAACACCATATATTTT; CDR3: CASSSKPGQGDGNTIYF